The 6 T cell receptor beta chains in this list originate from one sample, sequenced in a study of cytomegalovirus exposure and HLA in healthy donors. The PCR made use of 60 Vbeta and 13 Jbeta primers. Produced via immunoSEQ multiplex PCR; TCRdb's table is partial and in-frame only. The table shows around 100,000 clones, with around 60% occurring only once. Sequences were obtained from PBMCs. The receptors derive from a woman between 45 and 65 years old in good health and CMV-seronegative.

This clone was found once. V and J are TRBV11-2 and TRBJ2-5, with TRBD1 as a possible D gene (6 bases). This CDR3 spans 15 amino acids. Trimming removed 3 bases from V and 2 bases from J, with 13 bases in between. CDR1 is SGHAT, CDR2 FQNNGV, per germline. The CDR3 sequence is CASSFQGYNQETQYF. The CDR3 DNA reads as TGTGCCAGCAGCTTTCAGGGGTATAATCAAGAGACCCAGTACTTC.

This chain links TRBV7-9 with TRBJ2-7; tentatively, D is TRBD2 (6 bases). Germline loops: CDR1 SEHNR, CDR2 FQNEAQ (reference sequence). V was trimmed by 3 bases and J by 2 bases, leaving 8 bases between them. The CDR3 covers 13 residues. The CDR3 nucleotides read TGTGCCAGCAGCTTGGGGGGAACCTACGAGCAGTACTTC. Translated: CASSLGGTYEQYF.

This clone was seen just once. The chain employs TRBV4-1 and TRBJ2-5, with D possibly matching TRBD2 (6 bases). CDR3 length equals 16 residues. V lost 4 bases and J lost 1, with 16 bases in between. Germline values: CDR1 MGHRA, CDR2 YSYEKL. As DNA, the CDR3 is TGCGCCAGCAGCCGCGTAGGACTGGGACTCCAAGAGACCCAGTACTTC. Amino acid sequence: CASSRVGLGLQETQYF.

The chain employs TRBV4-1 and TRBJ1-1, with D hard to call. The CDR3 contains 15 residues. Germline values: CDR1 MGHRA, CDR2 YSYEKL. Deletions cut 1 base from V and 0 bases from J, with 9 bases between. The CDR3 spells CASSQAEQLNTEAFF. The CDR3 bases are TGCGCCAGCAGCCAAGCGGAACAGTTGAACACTGAAGCTTTCTTT.

This clone was seen more than once but under ten times. The chain uses TRBV27 and TRBJ2-7, with 8 bases that match TRBD2. Germline lookup yields CDR1 MNHEY and CDR2 SMNVEV (reference sequence). This CDR3 is 15 amino acids long. With V trimmed by 6 bases and J by 7 bases, 14 bases remained unmatched. The CDR3 reads CASRGVDGRAVEQYF. DNA of the CDR3: TGTGCCAGCAGGGGGGTCGACGGGAGGGCGGTAGAGCAGTACTTC.

The sample holds one count of this clone. The rearrangement joins TRBV27 to TRBJ2-3; 9 bases agree with TRBD2. J lost 10 bases, V lost 6 bases, and 23 bases had no gene match. The germline V gene has CDR1 MNHEY and CDR2 SMNVEV (reference sequence). The CDR3 length is 18 residues. The CDR3 region is CASREGGLRTSEWWAQYF. CDR3 in DNA: TGTGCCAGCAGGGAGGGGGGTCTTAGGACTAGCGAATGGTGGGCGCAGTATTTT.